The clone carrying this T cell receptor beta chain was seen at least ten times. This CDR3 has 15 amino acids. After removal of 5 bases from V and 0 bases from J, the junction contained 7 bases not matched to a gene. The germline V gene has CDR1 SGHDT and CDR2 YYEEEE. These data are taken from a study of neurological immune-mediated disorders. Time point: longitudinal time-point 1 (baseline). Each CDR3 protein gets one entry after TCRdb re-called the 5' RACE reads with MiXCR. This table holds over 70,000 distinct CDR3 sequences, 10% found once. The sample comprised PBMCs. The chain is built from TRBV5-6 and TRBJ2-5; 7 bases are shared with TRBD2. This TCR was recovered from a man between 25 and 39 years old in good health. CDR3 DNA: TGTGCCAGCAGGAAGGCTAGCGGATACCAAGAGACCCAGTACTTC. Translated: CASRKASGYQETQYF.